This T cell receptor (beta chain) was obtained from a study of Ad26.COV2.S vaccination and SARS-CoV-2 variants. Treatment indicated: roughly 18 received Ad26.COV2.S at low or high dose, single or two shots; about 5 received placebo; per-sample allocation not given. Day 63 after the first injection of vaccine or placebo was the sampling time. Donor was an adult aged 18-55 years in Boston. The germline V and J ends were trimmed by 4 bases and 3 bases, with 15 bases remaining between them. CDR1 is SGHAT, CDR2 FQNNGV, per germline. This CDR3 contains 15 residues. Measured with immunoSEQ multiplex PCR; TCRdb has only the in-frame clones, and not every one. The data contain over 400,000 clones, about 88% of them singletons.

The clonotype was recovered from a person between 18 and 59 years old who received the Ad26.COV2.S COVID-19 vaccine or a placebo. The source was peripheral blood, collected in a trial of Ad26.COV2.S vaccine versus placebo. This chain uses TRBV11-2 with TRBJ1-1; D gene uncertain. Written as DNA, the CDR3 is TGTGCCAGCAGCTCTCTGATCCTTCGGGACACTGAAGCTTTCTTT. Amino acids: CASSSLILRDTEAFF.